Following are 8 T cell receptor delta chains from one sample sequenced in a study of γδ T cells in repeated Plasmodium falciparum infection. Gammadelta T cells were flow-sorted from PBMC into Vgamma9/Vdelta2+ and Vdelta2-negative populations for bulk analysis. TCRdb reapplied CATT to the multiplex PCR reads. The data hold tens of thousands of delta-chain clones, with roughly 1.8% observed a single time. The specimen was gamma-delta T cells from blood. The receptors derive from a pool of human donors (malaria-infected and uninfected, not separated).

To note about this clone: This DNA's translation and the protein TCRdb lists, from a much larger clone, do not match at residue 5, likely due to a read error; the protein shown is translated from the DNA. The V call is TRDV1, the J call TRDJ1; 13 positions agree with TRDD3. In the absence of a J gene in TCRdb, the DNA was matched to germline to assign it here. J gave up 0 bases and V 4 bases, and 29 bases lay outside the gene matches. Looked up from germline, CDR1 is TSWWSYY and CDR2 is QGS. The CDR3 extends over 25 amino acids. CDR3 in DNA: TGTGCTCTTGGGGGACCCCACAGGCTTCCTGTACGTACTGGGGGATACGCCGGGTACACCGATAAACTCATCTTT. It yields the protein CALGGPHRLPVRTGGYAGYTDKLIF.

To note about this clone: This likely traces to a read error, being one base from a far larger clone. Other DNA sequences of this sample code for an identical CDR3. There is no J gene call, but TRDV1 is given as the V gene; TRDD3 is the table's D call and was not checked against the DNA. This CDR3 is built from 25 residues. Germline V CDR1 and CDR2: TSWWSYY, QGS. The chain's CDR3 is CALGEPHRLPVRTGGYAGYTDKLIF. The CDR3 DNA reads TGTGCTCTTGGGGAACCCCACAGGCTTCCTGTACGTACTGGGGGATACGCCGGGTACACCGATAAACTTATCTTT.

Of note for this clone: For this DNA, TCRdb reports the protein of a much larger clone, which diverges at residue 10, most likely from a read error; the protein presented here is translated directly from the DNA. The V gene is TRDV2, the J gene TRDJ2; 10 nucleotides align to TRDD3. TCRdb lists no J gene, so it was determined here by aligning the DNA to germline. Germline CDR1 and CDR2: GEAIGNYY and EKD. The CDR3 spans 16 residues. Losses at the gene ends were 0 bases for V and 4 bases for J; bases not matched to a gene: 4. The CDR3 loop reads CACDTGGIRETAQLFF. As DNA, the CDR3 is TGTGCCTGTGACACCGGGGGGATACGAGAGACAGCACAACTCTTCTTT.

This clone has a handful of counts. V gene TRAV29/DV5 combines with J gene TRDJ1; 11 bases match TRDD3. The CDR3 covers 15 residues. Germline V gene lookup returns CDR1 NSMFDY and CDR2 ISSIKDK. V gave up 1 base and J gave up 3 bases; unmatched junction bases: 5. CDR3 nucleotide sequence: TGTGCAGCAAGCACTACTGGGGGATATTCCGATAAACTCATCTTT. Its protein product is CAASTTGGYSDKLIF.

Comment on this clone: The mismatch at residue 3 between this DNA's translation and the TCRdb protein of a much larger clone likely reflects a read error; the protein shown is translated from the DNA. V and J are TRDV1 and TRDJ1; 12 nucleotides agree with TRDD3. TCRdb gives no J gene; it was assigned here by matching the DNA to germline. Germline assignment: CDR1 TSWWSYY and CDR2 QGS. The CDR3 length is 24 residues. The CDR3 protein is CAPGELPRSWGRATGGYPTDKLIF. The CDR3 bases are TGTGCTCCTGGGGAGCTTCCTAGGTCTTGGGGCCGAGCTACTGGGGGATACCCCACCGATAAACTCATCTTT.

Regarding this clone: A far larger clone is just one base off, so this is likely a read error. Other DNA sequences of this sample code for an identical CDR3. The CDR3 here is CALGDHVVPYLLYWGFYTDKLIF. Written as DNA, the CDR3 is TGTGCTCTTGGGGACCACGTGGTTCCCTACTTACTCTACTGGGGGTTCTACACCGATAAACTCATCTTT. This chain uses TRDV1 with TRDJ1, with 8 bases aligning to TRDD3. TCRdb leaves out the J gene; it was filled in here by matching the DNA to germline. CDR1 is TSWWSYY and CDR2 is QGS in the germline V gene. The CDR3 totals 23 residues. J gave up 0 bases and V 3 bases, and 27 bases lay outside the gene matches.

Regarding this clone: TCRdb has a much larger clone's protein, which differs at residue 17 from the translation of this DNA, likely because of a read error; what is shown is the protein translated from the DNA. The chain uses TRDV1 and TRDJ1; 9 bases line up with TRDD3. The J gene is not listed in TCRdb, so it was assigned here from a DNA match to germline. Germline CDR1 is TSWWSYY and CDR2 is QGS. The CDR3 totals 21 residues. CDR3: CALGLLPDVLGDQPNTNKLIF. The DNA of the CDR3 is TGTGCTCTTGGGCTCCTTCCTGACGTACTGGGGGACCAACCTAACACCAATAAACTCATCTTT.

This clone was seen a few times. With only one base between it and a far larger clone, this is likely a read error. Other DNA sequences in this sample translate to the same CDR3. No call exists for the J gene, whereas the V gene is TRDV2; the DNA was not used to check the table's D call, TRDD3. CDR1 and CDR2 from the germline V gene are GEAIGNYY and EKD. The CDR3 spans 19 residues. The CDR3 bases are TGTGCCTGTGACACCGGATACTGGGGGATACGCCGGTACACCGATAAACTCATCTTC. This sequence encodes CACDTGYWGIRRYTDKLIF.